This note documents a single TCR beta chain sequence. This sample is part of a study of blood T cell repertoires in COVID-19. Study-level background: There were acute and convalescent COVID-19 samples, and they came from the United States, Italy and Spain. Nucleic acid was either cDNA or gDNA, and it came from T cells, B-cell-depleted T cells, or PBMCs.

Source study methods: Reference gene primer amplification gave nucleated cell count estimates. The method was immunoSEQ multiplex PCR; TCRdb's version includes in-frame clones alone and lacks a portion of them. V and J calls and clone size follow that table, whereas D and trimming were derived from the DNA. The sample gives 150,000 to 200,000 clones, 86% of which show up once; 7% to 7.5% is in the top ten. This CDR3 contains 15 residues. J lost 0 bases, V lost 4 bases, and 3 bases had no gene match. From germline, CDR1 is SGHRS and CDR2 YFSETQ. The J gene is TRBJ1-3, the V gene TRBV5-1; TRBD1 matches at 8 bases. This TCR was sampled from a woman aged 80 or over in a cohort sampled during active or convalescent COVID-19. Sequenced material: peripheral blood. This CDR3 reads CASSAGGLSGNTIYF. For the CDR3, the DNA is TGCGCCAGCAGCGCAGGGGGCCTCTCTGGAAACACCATATATTTT.